The T cell receptor (beta chain) described here comes from a study of CD8 T cells in ankylosing spondylitis. TCR beta libraries were made by quantitative 5'-RACE with molecular barcodes. TCRdb re-called the 5' RACE reads with MiXCR, one entry per CDR3 protein. The sample has hundreds of thousands of distinct CDR3 sequences; roughly a quarter are singletons. The CDR3 is 14 residues long. Germline V gene lookup returns CDR1 DFQATT and CDR2 SNEGSKA (reference sequence). Trimming pared 4 bases from V and 1 base from J, leaving 13 bases between. Notes on the study in general: Typical of ankylosing spondylitis blood, it appeared, was a TCR beta motif of under 10 highly homologous variants. Matched ankylosing spondylitis synovial fluid reportedly showed significant enrichment of disease-linked clones. As for the disease-linked clones, they showed a CD8+ phenotype and occurred at relatively low frequencies in peripheral blood. Some of the motif variants had earlier been found in reactive arthritis patients' fluid and blood.

On this clonotype: What it recognizes is unknown.

The genes are TRBV20-1 and TRBJ1-1, with D possibly being TRBD1 (6 bases). The specimen sequenced was blood, either unsorted or a sorted T cell fraction (not recorded which). The TCR was taken from a male donor with ankylosing spondylitis. The CDR3 here is CSAKMDRRNTEAFF. CDR3 DNA: TGCAGTGCTAAGATGGACAGAAGGAACACTGAAGCTTTCTTT.